These 27 T cell receptor beta chains were sequenced from one sample in a study of T cells in Graves' hyperthyroidism and ophthalmopathy (dated by TCRdb to between 2018 and 2021). Libraries were made using multiplex PCR. The instrument was an Illumina HiSeq 2000. Amplification of TCR beta CDR3 regions was carried out from RNA transcripts. The first round of RT-PCR for the TCR CDR3 was performed with the HTBI primer set and the Qiagen OneStep RT-PCR kit. TCRdb reprocessed the public reads (quality trimming at Q25 with fastp, clone calling with MiXCR) and kept in-frame beta chains. Each entry merges the rows of one CDR3 protein and shows their most common DNA and genes. The sample contains about 600,000 distinct CDR3 sequences, 16% of them found a single time. The leading ten clones occupy around 3.5% of the sample. Material: blood. These receptors all stem from a woman in her thirties or forties with Graves' ophthalmopathy.

This clonotype came up once. This rearrangement joins TRBV7-2 to TRBJ2-1, with TRBD2 identical over 7 bases. J gave up 4 bases and V 0 bases, and 9 bases lay outside the gene matches. CDR3 length: 17 amino acids. Looked up from germline, CDR1 is SGHTA and CDR2 is FQGNSA. CDR3 sequence reads: CASSLAGGRGAYNEQFF. The CDR3 DNA reads as TGTGCCAGCAGCTTAGCAGGCGGGAGAGGGGCATACAATGAGCAGTTCTTC.

The table lists this clonotype with many counts. The chain recombines TRBV20-1 with TRBJ2-7, with D unresolved. The V gene's germline CDR1 is DFQATT and CDR2 SNEGSKA (reference sequence). CDR3 length equals 14 residues. The V and J ends lost 2 bases and 0 bases respectively, with 11 bases between them. The CDR3 spells CSARSGPVSYEQYF. The CDR3 nucleotides read TGCAGTGCTAGATCAGGACCCGTCTCCTACGAGCAGTACTTC.

The table lists this clonotype with many counts. The V gene is TRBV2, the J gene TRBJ2-3; 9 positions match TRBD1. The V gene's germline CDR1 is SNHLY and CDR2 FYNNEI. This CDR3 is built from 15 residues. The trim removed 8 bases at V and 5 bases at J, leaving 11 bases unmatched. In DNA, the CDR3 is TGTGCCAGCTACACAGGGGGCGAAGTTAGAGATACGCAGTATTTT. Translation: CASYTGGEVRDTQYF.

Many counts were recorded for this clonotype. This chain connects TRBV18 to TRBJ2-1; 7 nucleotides match TRBD1. Germline assignment: CDR1 KGHSH and CDR2 LQKENI. After removal of 7 bases from V and 7 bases from J, the junction contained 13 bases not matched to a gene. The CDR3 length is 15 residues. In nucleotides, the CDR3 is TGTGCCAGCTTCTCCGGGACACCCAGGGGGAATGAGCAGTTCTTC. Its protein is CASFSGTPRGNEQFF.

The J gene is TRBJ1-5, the V gene TRBV4-1; 8 bases match TRBD1. Trimming took 3 bases from V and 6 from J; bases not matched to a gene: 10. Germline CDR1 MGHRA, CDR2 YSYEKL. The CDR3 covers 16 residues. The CDR3 bases are TGCGCCAGCAGCCAGATAACGACAGGGGTCCGTCAGCCCCAGCATTTT. Protein: CASSQITTGVRQPQHF.

V and J are TRBV10-3 and TRBJ1-2; TRBD1 aligns across 8 bases. CDR1 and CDR2 from the germline V gene are ENHRY and SYGVKD. The CDR3 is 12 amino acids. Trimming cost V 2 bases and J 10 bases; bases outside gene matches: 3. In nucleotides, the CDR3 is TGTGCCATCAGTGAGGGACAGGGTGACTACACCTTC. Translation gives CAISEGQGDYTF.

This clonotype was seen many times. The J gene is TRBJ1-1, the V gene TRBV20-1, with D uncertain. Trimming took 1 base from V and 3 from J, leaving 15 bases between them. The CDR3 length is 15 residues. Looked up from germline, CDR1 is DFQATT and CDR2 is SNEGSKA (reference sequence). CDR3 loop: CSARGAAVSDTEAFF. In nucleotides, the CDR3 is TGCAGTGCTAGAGGGGCGGCAGTTTCGGACACTGAAGCTTTCTTT.

The rearrangement links TRBV20-1 to TRBJ2-1, with a possible D match to TRBD2 (6 bases). CDR3 size: 15 residues. Germline V lookup: CDR1 DFQATT, CDR2 SNEGSKA (reference sequence). The V and J ends lost 6 bases and 6 bases respectively, with 21 bases between them. Written as DNA, the CDR3 is TGCAGTGCCCCTGGGGCGGGGAAAACCTGCAATGAGCAGTTCTTC. It codes for CSAPGAGKTCNEQFF.

This clonotype was counted many times. This rearrangement joins TRBV5-1 to TRBJ2-1; 8 bases agree with TRBD1. Losses at the gene ends were 4 bases for V and 0 bases for J; bases not matched to a gene: 6. The CDR3 is made up of 16 amino acids. Germline loops: CDR1 SGHRS, CDR2 YFSETQ. The DNA of the CDR3 is TGCGCCAGCAGCCTGGGACAGGCTGACTCCTACAATGAGCAGTTCTTC. Its protein is CASSLGQADSYNEQFF. Combining the CDR3 with reference TRBV5-1 and TRBJ2-1 gives the whole variable domain KAGVTQTPRYLIKTRGQQVTLSCSPISGHRSVSWYQQTPGQGLQFLFEYFSETQRNKGNFPGRFSGRQFSNSRSEMNVSTLELGDSALYLCASSLGQADSYNEQFFGPGTRLTVL.

This clonotype appeared a single time. The rearrangement uses TRBV7-2 and TRBJ1-5; the D gene is possibly TRBD1 (5 bases). The ends were cut back, 2 bases at V and 2 bases at J, with 16 bases in the middle. Germline CDR1 is SGHTA and CDR2 is FQGNSA. There are 17 residues in the CDR3. The CDR3 DNA sequence: TGTGCCAGCAGCTTATGGGGGGGGGTTACGGGCAATCAGCCCCAGCATTTT. This encodes CASSLWGGVTGNQPQHF.

This clonotype appeared many times. V usage is TRBV20-1 and J usage is TRBJ2-7, with a weak D call TRBD2 (6 bases). Germline V gives CDR1 DFQATT, CDR2 SNEGSKA (reference sequence). V was cut by 6 bases and J by 3 bases, with 9 bases left in between. This CDR3 is 11 amino acids long. CDR3 amino acids: CSATRGYEQYF. In DNA, the CDR3 is TGCAGTGCCACGCGGGGCTACGAGCAGTACTTC.

At least ten counts were recorded for this clonotype. This chain connects TRBV2 to TRBJ2-1; 8 nucleotides line up with TRBD2. The V segment lost 2 bases and the J segment 4 bases; nucleotides outside the gene matches: 10. Germline lookup yields CDR1 SNHLY and CDR2 FYNNEI. This CDR3 has 17 residues. The CDR3 bases are TGTGCCAGCAGTGAATCGTTCGGGACTAGAAATTACAATGAGCAGTTCTTC. Amino acids: CASSESFGTRNYNEQFF.

In its sample, this clonotype was seen many times. This chain joins TRBV12-3 or TRBV12-4 and TRBJ1-2; a possible D gene is TRBD1 (6 bases). The CDR3 contains 14 residues. Deletions cut 4 bases from V and 4 bases from J, with 13 bases between. The CDR3 sequence is CASSSQRGAYGYTF. The CDR3, as DNA: TGTGCCAGCAGTTCGCAAAGGGGGGCCTATGGCTACACCTTC.

There are many counts of this clonotype. This rearrangement joins TRBV7-9 to TRBJ2-1; 8 bases match TRBD2. V shed 4 bases and J 10 bases; nucleotides not matched to a gene: 9. The CDR3 runs 14 residues. CDR1 is SEHNR, CDR2 FQNEAQ, per germline (reference sequence). CDR3 sequence: CASSSGGGRGEQFF. In DNA form, the CDR3 reads TGTGCCAGCAGCTCGGGGGGGGGCCGGGGGGAGCAGTTCTTC.

The rearrangement joins TRBV18 to TRBJ2-7, with D tentatively TRBD2 (6 bases). Germline loops: CDR1 KGHSH, CDR2 LQKENI. CDR3 length: 14 amino acids. Trimming shortened V by 1 base and J by 3 bases, and 10 bases separated the two germline ends. Written as DNA, the CDR3 is TGTGCCAGCTCACCACAGCCTAGCGACTACGAGCAGTACTTC. This encodes CASSPQPSDYEQYF. Complete variable domain (other parts from reference TRBV18 and TRBJ2-7): NAGVMQNPRHLVRRRGQEARLRCSPMKGHSHVYWYRQLPEEGLKFMVYLQKENIIDESGMPKERFSAEFPKEGPSILRIQQVVRGDSAAYFCASSPQPSDYEQYFGPGTRLTVT.

This clonotype was seen repeatedly, ten times or more. The genes are TRBV3-1 and TRBJ1-6; TRBD1 is a possible D gene (5 bases). Germline CDR1 and CDR2: LGHDT and YNNKEL (reference sequence). The ends were cut back, 6 bases at V and 10 bases at J, with 13 bases in the middle. The CDR3 sequence is 13 residues long. The CDR3 DNA reads TGTGCCAGCAGTACCCGCAGGGAGTCACCCCTCCACTTT. Its translation: CASSTRRESPLHF.

Ten or more counts support this clonotype. The V and J genes are TRBV7-9 and TRBJ2-1; 10 nucleotides align to TRBD2. V was pared by 5 bases and J by 5 bases, with 6 bases of the junction left unmatched. The CDR3 is 15 residues long. CDR1 and CDR2 (germline): SEHNR, FQNEAQ (reference sequence). CDR3 bases: TGTGCCAGCAGCATCGGGACTAGCGTCGACAATGAGCAGTTCTTC. Its translation: CASSIGTSVDNEQFF.

V usage is TRBV11-3 and J usage is TRBJ2-2; D uncertain. V was trimmed by 1 base and J by 5 bases, leaving 8 bases between them. Germline CDR1 and CDR2: SGHNT and YENEEA. This CDR3 has 14 residues. The CDR3 bases are TGTGCCAGCAGCTTAGTGGACGGGACCGGGGAGCTGTTTTTT. Protein sequence: CASSLVDGTGELFF.

In this sample, this clonotype turned up a few times. This chain links TRBV29-1 with TRBJ2-1; 11 bases match TRBD2. V lost 7 bases to trimming and J lost 2 bases; unmatched junction nucleotides: 7. This CDR3 region has 15 residues. Per germline, CDR1 SQVTM and CDR2 ANQGSEA. In DNA form, the CDR3 reads TGCAGCGGCGAATTAGCGGGAGGGCCCTACAATGAGCAGTTCTTC. The encoded protein is CSGELAGGPYNEQFF.

This clonotype turned up a few times. The chain is built from TRBV10-3 and TRBJ2-1, with D perhaps TRBD1 (5 bases). Germline CDR1 is ENHRY and CDR2 is SYGVKD. Trimming stripped 6 bases from V and 0 bases from J, with 12 bases between. CDR3 size: 15 residues. The CDR3 reads CAISYDSPSYNEQFF. CDR3 in DNA: TGTGCCATCAGCTATGACAGTCCCTCCTACAATGAGCAGTTCTTC.

There are many counts of this clonotype. This chain connects TRBV2 to TRBJ2-7; 11 positions agree with TRBD2. In germline, CDR1 is SNHLY, CDR2 FYNNEI. Trimming took 4 bases from V and 4 from J; bases not matched to a gene: 3. This CDR3 region has 14 residues. CDR3 bases: TGTGCCAGCAGTGGACTAGCGGGGATATACGAGCAGTACTTC. Its translation: CASSGLAGIYEQYF.

This clonotype was recorded at least ten times. This chain uses TRBV24-1 with TRBJ1-2; 7 bases are a match to TRBD1. Germline lookup yields CDR1 KGHDR and CDR2 SFDVKD. Trimming at V came to 3 bases and at J to 3 bases, leaving 9 bases not matched to a gene. The CDR3 totals 16 residues. CDR3 sequence (DNA): TGTGCCACCAGTGATGCTGAGGGACAGCGAGACTATGGCTACACCTTC. Translation gives CATSDAEGQRDYGYTF.

This clonotype has at least ten counts. The chain combines TRBV28 with TRBJ2-1; TRBD2 matches at 15 bases. The CDR3 has 16 amino acids. Per the germline V gene, CDR1 is MDHEN and CDR2 is SYDVKM. V lost 7 bases to trimming and J lost 6 bases; unmatched junction nucleotides: 7. This chain's CDR3 is CASTPRTSGRANEQFF. The CDR3 DNA reads as TGTGCCAGCACACCCCGGACTAGCGGGAGGGCCAATGAGCAGTTCTTC.

The V and J genes are TRBV5-8 and TRBJ2-5; 11 bases match TRBD2. This CDR3 spans 16 amino acids. Trimming took 4 bases from V and 5 from J; bases not matched to a gene: 10. The germline gives CDR1 SGHTS, CDR2 YDEGEE. The CDR3 sequence is CASSPLVAGGPETQYF. CDR3 in DNA: TGTGCCAGCAGCCCCCTCGTAGCGGGGGGGCCGGAGACCCAGTACTTC.

This clonotype was seen many times. V and J are TRBV5-5 and TRBJ2-7; D call uncertain. The V end was cut by 4 bases, the J end by 0 bases, with 17 bases between. Germline loops: CDR1 SGHKS, CDR2 YYEKEE (reference sequence). CDR3 length equals 16 residues. The CDR3 bases are TGTGCCAGCAGCCCTACTGCTTCGTCGAGCTCCTACGAGCAGTACTTC. Translated: CASSPTASSSSYEQYF.

This clonotype came up a few times. This chain joins TRBV4-2 and TRBJ1-5; D is possibly TRBD1 (5 bases). CDR3 size: 17 residues. V was clipped by 0 bases and J by 2 bases, with 14 bases between them. Germline CDR1 LGHNA, CDR2 YNFKEQ. The CDR3 coding sequence is TGTGCCAGCAGCCAAGATGGCGGGGGAGGGGGCAATCAGCCCCAGCATTTT. This gives the protein CASSQDGGGGGNQPQHF.

This clonotype has a count of ten or more. Compared with germline, one end of the junction differs, possibly owing to a read error. This chain connects TRBV3-1 to TRBJ2-1; D gene unclear. Germline values: CDR1 LGHDT, CDR2 YNNKEL (reference sequence). There are 17 residues in the CDR3. CDR3 sequence reads: CASSQEVRNSPYHEQFF. The DNA for the CDR3 is TGTGCCAGCAGCCAAGAAGTTAGGAACTCCCCCTACCATGAGCAGTTCTTC.